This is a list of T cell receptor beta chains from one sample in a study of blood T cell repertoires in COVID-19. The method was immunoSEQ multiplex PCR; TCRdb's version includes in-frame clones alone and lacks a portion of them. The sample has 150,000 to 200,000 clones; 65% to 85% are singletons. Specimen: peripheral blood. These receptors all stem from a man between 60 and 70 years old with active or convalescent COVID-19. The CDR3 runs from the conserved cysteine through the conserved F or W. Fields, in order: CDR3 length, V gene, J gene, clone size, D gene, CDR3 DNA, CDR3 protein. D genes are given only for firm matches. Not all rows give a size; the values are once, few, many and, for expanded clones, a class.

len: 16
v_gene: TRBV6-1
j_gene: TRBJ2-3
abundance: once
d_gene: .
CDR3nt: TGTGCCAGCAGTGTGAGGGAAAGCGCCAGCACAGATACGCAGTATTTT
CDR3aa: CASSVRESASTDTQYF

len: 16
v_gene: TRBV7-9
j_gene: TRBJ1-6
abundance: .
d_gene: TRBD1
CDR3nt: TGTGCCAGCAGCCAGGGACAGGGTCCAGTCCCAACACCCCTCCACTTT
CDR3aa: CASSQGQGPVPTPLHF

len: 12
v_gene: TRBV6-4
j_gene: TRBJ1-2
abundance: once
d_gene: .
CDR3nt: TGTGCCAGCAGTGATAGGGGCTATGGCTACACCTTC
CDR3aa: CASSDRGYGYTF

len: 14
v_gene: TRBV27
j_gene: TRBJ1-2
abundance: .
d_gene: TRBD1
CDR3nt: TGTGCCAGCAGTTTACGCACAGGGGTCTATGGCTACACCTTC
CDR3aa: CASSLRTGVYGYTF

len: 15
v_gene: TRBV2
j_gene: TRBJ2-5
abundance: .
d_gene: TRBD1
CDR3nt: TGTGCCAGCAGTGGCGGGACAGGGGCCCAAGAGACCCAGTACTTC
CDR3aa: CASSGGTGAQETQYF

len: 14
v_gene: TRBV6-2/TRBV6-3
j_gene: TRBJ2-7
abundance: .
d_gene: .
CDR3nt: TGTGCCAGCAGCTTACAGGGATTACTTTACGAGCAGTACTTC
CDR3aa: CASSLQGLLYEQYF

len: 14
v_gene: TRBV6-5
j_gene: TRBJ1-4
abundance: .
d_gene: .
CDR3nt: TGTGCCAGCAGTTACGACAGAACTAATGAAAAACTGTTTTTT
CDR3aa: CASSYDRTNEKLFF

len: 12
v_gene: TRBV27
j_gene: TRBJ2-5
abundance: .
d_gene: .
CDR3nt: TGTGCCAGCAGGACGAGGCAAGAGACCCAGTACTTC
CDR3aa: CASRTRQETQYF

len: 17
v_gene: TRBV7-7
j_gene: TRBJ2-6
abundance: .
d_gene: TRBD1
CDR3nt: TGTGCCAGCAGTTCGTCCCGGGACAGGGCTGGGGCCAACGTCCTGACTTTC
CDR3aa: CASSSSRDRAGANVLTF

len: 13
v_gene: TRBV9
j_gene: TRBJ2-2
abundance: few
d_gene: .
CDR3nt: TGTGCCAGCAGCGGAGACGGAGACGGGGAGCTGTTTTTT
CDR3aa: CASSGDGDGELFF

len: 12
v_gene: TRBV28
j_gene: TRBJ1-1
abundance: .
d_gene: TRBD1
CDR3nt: TGTGCCAGCAGTTCCTCGACAGGGTACTCTTTCTTT
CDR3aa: CASSSSTGYSFF

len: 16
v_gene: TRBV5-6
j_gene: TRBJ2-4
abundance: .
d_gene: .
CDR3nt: TGTGCCAGCAGCGCTATAGCGTACGGCGCCAAAAACATTCAGTACTTC
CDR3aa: CASSAIAYGAKNIQYF

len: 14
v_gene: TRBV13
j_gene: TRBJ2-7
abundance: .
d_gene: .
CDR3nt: TGTGCCAGCAGCCTCCAGGGCAGTTTCTACGAGCAGTACTTC
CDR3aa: CASSLQGSFYEQYF

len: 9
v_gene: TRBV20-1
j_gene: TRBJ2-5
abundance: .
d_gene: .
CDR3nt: TGCAGTACCGGGACACCCCAGTACTTC
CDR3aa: CSTGTPQYF

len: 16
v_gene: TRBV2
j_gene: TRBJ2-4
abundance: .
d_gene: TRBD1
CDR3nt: TGTGCCAGCAGATCCCCCCTAGACAGGGTCAAAAACATTCAGTACTTC
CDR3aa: CASRSPLDRVKNIQYF

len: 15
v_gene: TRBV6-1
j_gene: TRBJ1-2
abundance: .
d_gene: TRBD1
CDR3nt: TGTGCCAGCAGTGAAAGGGGGCGCGTCACAGTTGGCTACACCTTC
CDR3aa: CASSERGRVTVGYTF

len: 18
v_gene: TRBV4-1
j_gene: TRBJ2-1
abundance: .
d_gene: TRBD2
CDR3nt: TGCGCCAGCAGCCAATATATACCGGGACTAGCGGGGGGCAGTGAGCAGTTCTTC
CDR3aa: CASSQYIPGLAGGSEQFF

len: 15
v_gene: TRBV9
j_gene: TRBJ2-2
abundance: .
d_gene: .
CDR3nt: TGTGCCAGCAGCGTAACTAGTTTGAACACCGGGGAGCTGTTTTTT
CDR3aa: CASSVTSLNTGELFF

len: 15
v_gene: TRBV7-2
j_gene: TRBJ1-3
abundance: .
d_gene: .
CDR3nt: TGTGCCAGCAGCCATTTGAAGGGGGACGGAAACACCATATATTTT
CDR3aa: CASSHLKGDGNTIYF

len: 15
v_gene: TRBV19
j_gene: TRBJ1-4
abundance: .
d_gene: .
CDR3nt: TGTGCCAGTAGGCCGTATGGAGGGTTAGGTGAAAAACTGTTTTTT
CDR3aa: CASRPYGGLGEKLFF

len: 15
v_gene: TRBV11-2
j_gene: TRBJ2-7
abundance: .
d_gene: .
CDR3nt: TGTGCCAGCAGCTTAGCCGGGCCCGGGGTACTCGAGCAGTACTTC
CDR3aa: CASSLAGPGVLEQYF

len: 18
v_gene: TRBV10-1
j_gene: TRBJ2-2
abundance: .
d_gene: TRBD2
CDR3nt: TGCGCCAGCAGTGAGTCGAGGCTAGCGGGCCCGAACACCGGGGAGCTGTTTTTT
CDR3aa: CASSESRLAGPNTGELFF

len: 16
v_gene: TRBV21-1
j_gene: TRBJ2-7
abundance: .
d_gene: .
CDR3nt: TGTGCCAGCAGCAGTAGGGGGAAGGGGCCAGTCCACGAGCAGTACTTC
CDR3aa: CASSSRGKGPVHEQYF

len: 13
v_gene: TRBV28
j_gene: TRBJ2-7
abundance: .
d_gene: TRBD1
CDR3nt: TGTGCCAGCAGAGGGCCAGGGGGCTACGAGCAGTACTTC
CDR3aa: CASRGPGGYEQYF

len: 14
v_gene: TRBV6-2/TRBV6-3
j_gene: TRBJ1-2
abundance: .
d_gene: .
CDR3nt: TGTGCCAGCAGTTCGGGGGGCTCGGTCTATGGCTACACCTTC
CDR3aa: CASSSGGSVYGYTF

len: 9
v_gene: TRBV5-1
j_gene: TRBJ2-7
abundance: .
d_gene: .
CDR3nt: TGCGCCAGCAGCTTGTTCGGTTCCTTC
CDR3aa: CASSLFGSF

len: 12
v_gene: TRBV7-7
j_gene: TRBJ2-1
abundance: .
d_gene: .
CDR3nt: TGTGCCAGCAGTCGCGACTGGAATGAGCAGTTCTTC
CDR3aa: CASSRDWNEQFF

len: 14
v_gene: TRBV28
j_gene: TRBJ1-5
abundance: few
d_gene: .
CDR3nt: TGTGCCAGCAGTTCATTCCTGCAGGGTCAGCCCCAGCATTTT
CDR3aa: CASSSFLQGQPQHF

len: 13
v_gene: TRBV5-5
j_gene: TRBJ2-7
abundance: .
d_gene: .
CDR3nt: TGTGCCAGCAGCTCGGGGGTATCCTACGAGCAGTACTTC
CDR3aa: CASSSGVSYEQYF

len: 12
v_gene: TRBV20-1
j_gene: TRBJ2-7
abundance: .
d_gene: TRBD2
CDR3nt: TGCAGTGCTAGTTTGGCGGGAGCCGAGCAGTACTTC
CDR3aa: CSASLAGAEQYF

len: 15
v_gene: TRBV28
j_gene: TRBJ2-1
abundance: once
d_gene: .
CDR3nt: TGTGCCAGCATCGCCGGGACACAAGGGGCGAGGGAGCAGTTCTTC
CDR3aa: CASIAGTQGAREQFF

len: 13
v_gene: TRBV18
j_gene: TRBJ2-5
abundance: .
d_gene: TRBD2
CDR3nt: TGTGCCAGCTCATCCCCGGGACTAGCGTGGAGTGACTTC
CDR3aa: CASSSPGLAWSDF

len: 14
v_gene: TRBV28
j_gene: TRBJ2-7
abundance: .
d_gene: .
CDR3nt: TGTGCCAGCAGTCAAGGTGCGGCTCCCTACGAGCAGTACTTC
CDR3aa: CASSQGAAPYEQYF

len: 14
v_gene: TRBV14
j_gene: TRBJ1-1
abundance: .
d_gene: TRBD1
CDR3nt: TGTGCCAGCAGCCCTCTCGACAGGGACACTGAAGCTTTCTTT
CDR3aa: CASSPLDRDTEAFF

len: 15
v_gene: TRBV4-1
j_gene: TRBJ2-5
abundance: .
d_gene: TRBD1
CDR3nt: TGCGCCAGCAGCCAGGACCGGGACAGCCAAGAGACCCAGTACTTC
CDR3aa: CASSQDRDSQETQYF

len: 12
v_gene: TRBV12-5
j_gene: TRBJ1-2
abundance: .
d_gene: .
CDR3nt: TGTGCTAGTGGTGGAGAGTCCTATGGCTACACCTTC
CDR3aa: CASGGESYGYTF

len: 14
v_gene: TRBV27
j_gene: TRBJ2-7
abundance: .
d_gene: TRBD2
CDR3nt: TGTGCCAGCAGTTCCACCAGCGGGATCTACGAGCAGTACTTC
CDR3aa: CASSSTSGIYEQYF

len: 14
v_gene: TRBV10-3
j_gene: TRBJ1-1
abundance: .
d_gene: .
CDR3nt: TGTGCCATCAGTGATCCTACGGGGAACACTGAAGCTTTCTTT
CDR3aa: CAISDPTGNTEAFF

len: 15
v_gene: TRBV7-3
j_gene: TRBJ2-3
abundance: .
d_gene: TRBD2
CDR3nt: TGTGCCAGCAGCTTGACTAGCGGTAGCACAGATACGCAGTATTTT
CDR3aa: CASSLTSGSTDTQYF

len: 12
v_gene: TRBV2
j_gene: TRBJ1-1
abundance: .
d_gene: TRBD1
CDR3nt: TGTGCCAGCGCGACAGGGGACACTGAAGCTTTCTTT
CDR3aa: CASATGDTEAFF

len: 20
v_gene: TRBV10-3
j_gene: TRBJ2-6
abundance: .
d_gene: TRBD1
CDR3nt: TGTGCCATCAGTGAGTCCCCGATCGGACAGGTTTCTACTGGGGCCAACGTCCTGACTTTC
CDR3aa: CAISESPIGQVSTGANVLTF

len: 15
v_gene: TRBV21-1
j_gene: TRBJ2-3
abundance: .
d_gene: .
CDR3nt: TGTGCCAGCATCACAGGGGTCCGCGGTCGAGATACGCAGTATTTT
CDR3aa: CASITGVRGRDTQYF

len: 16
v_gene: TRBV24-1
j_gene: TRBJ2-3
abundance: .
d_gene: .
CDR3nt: TGTGCCACCAGTGACCGGACAGAGGATTCGACAGATACGCAGTATTTT
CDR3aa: CATSDRTEDSTDTQYF

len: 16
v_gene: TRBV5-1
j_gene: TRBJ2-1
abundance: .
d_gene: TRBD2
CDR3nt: TGCGCCAGCAGCTTGTTGAGTAGCGGGAGGGTTGATGAGCAGTTCTTC
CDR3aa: CASSLLSSGRVDEQFF

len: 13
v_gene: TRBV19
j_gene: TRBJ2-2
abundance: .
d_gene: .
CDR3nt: TGTGCCAGTAGTATAACAGACACCGGGGAGCTGTTTTTT
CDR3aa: CASSITDTGELFF

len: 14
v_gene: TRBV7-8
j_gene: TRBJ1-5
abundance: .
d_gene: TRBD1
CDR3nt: TGTGCCAGCAGCGAAGACAGGGTGGGTCAGCCCCAGCATTTT
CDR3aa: CASSEDRVGQPQHF

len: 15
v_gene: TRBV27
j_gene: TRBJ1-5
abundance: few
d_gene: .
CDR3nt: TGTGCCAGCAGTTTAACCGGGGGTAGCAATCAGCCCCAGCATTTT
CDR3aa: CASSLTGGSNQPQHF

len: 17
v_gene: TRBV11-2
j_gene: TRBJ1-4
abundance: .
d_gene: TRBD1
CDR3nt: TGTGCCAGCAGCTCCTACCGGGACAGGGGTAGTAGAGAAAAACTGTTTTTT
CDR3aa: CASSSYRDRGSREKLFF

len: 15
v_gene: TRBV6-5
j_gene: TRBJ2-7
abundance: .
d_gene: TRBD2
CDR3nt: TGTGCCAGCAGTTACTCGGGCGGGAGCTGGGACGAGCAGTACTTC
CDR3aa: CASSYSGGSWDEQYF

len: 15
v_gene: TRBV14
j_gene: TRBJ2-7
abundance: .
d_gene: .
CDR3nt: TGTGCCAGCAGCGTACAGGGATCGAGCTCCTACGAGCAGTACTTC
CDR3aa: CASSVQGSSSYEQYF

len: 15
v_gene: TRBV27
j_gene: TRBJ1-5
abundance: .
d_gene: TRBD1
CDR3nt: TGTGCCAGCAATCTCCGGGACAGCCAAAATCGTCCCCAGCATTTT
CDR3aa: CASNLRDSQNRPQHF

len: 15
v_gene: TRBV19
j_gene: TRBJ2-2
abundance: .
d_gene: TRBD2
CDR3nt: TGTGCCAGTCAAATTGGCGGGAGGGTCTCCGGGGAGCTGTTTTTT
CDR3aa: CASQIGGRVSGELFF

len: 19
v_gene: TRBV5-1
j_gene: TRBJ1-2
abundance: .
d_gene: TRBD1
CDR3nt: TGCGCCAGCAGCTTGGACAGCGGGACAGGAGGGCCCCTAAACTATGGCTACACCTTC
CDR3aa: CASSLDSGTGGPLNYGYTF

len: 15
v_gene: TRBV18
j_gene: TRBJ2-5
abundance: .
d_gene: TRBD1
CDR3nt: TGTGCCAGCTCACCACCGGACAGGCGAACGGAGACCCAGTACTTC
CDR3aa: CASSPPDRRTETQYF

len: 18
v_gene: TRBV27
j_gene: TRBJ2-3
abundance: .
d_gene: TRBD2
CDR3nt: TGTGCCAGCAGTTTAGCCCCCCCTAGCGGGAGTTACACAGATACGCAGTATTTT
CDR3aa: CASSLAPPSGSYTDTQYF